These 15 T cell receptor beta chains came from one sample sequenced in a study of cytomegalovirus exposure and HLA in healthy donors. Only in-frame clones appear in the TCRdb table, and some are missing; sequencing was by immunoSEQ multiplex PCR. The sample has about 250,000 clones, more than 75% seen once. Sequencing was performed on PBMCs. These receptors were collected from a man in his late teens or twenties in good health and CMV-seropositive.

The chain couples TRBV7-3 to TRBJ2-5, with D possibly being TRBD1 or TRBD2 (5 bases each). This CDR3 has 14 residues. V dropped 0 bases and J dropped 5 bases, with 10 bases sitting between them. In germline, CDR1 is SGHTA, CDR2 FQGTGA. In DNA form, the CDR3 reads TGTGCCAGCAGCTTAACCGGATGGGGGGAGACCCAGTACTTC. Translation: CASSLTGWGETQYF.

This rearrangement joins TRBV5-1 to TRBJ2-3; 12 positions agree with TRBD2. This CDR3 spans 18 amino acids. V dropped 1 base and J dropped 2; count of bases not matched to a gene: 8. The germline V gene encodes CDR1 SGHRS and CDR2 YFSETQ. This CDR3 is CASSLWPLAGGNTDTQYF. Written as DNA, the CDR3 is TGCGCCAGCAGCTTGTGGCCCCTAGCGGGAGGGAACACAGATACGCAGTATTTT. Full variable domain (outside the CDR3, taken from reference TRBV5-1 and TRBJ2-3): KAGVTQTPRYLIKTRGQQVTLSCSPISGHRSVSWYQQTPGQGLQFLFEYFSETQRNKGNFPGRFSGRQFSNSRSEMNVSTLELGDSALYLCASSLWPLAGGNTDTQYFGPGTRLTVL.

J is TRBJ2-7 and V is TRBV7-2; D not resolved. V lost 1 base, J lost 6 bases, and 7 bases lay in between. The CDR3 spans 12 residues. Germline CDR1 is SGHTA and CDR2 is FQGNSA. The CDR3 DNA reads TGTGCCAGCAGCTTAGTCCTCGGCGAGCAGTACTTC. Protein: CASSLVLGEQYF.

This rearrangement joins TRBV6-5 to TRBJ1-2; TRBD1 is a possible D gene (5 bases). Germline CDR1 and CDR2: MNHEY and SVGAGI. V was pared by 4 bases and J by 13 bases, with 16 bases between. The CDR3 totals 12 residues. CDR3 amino acids: CASSLYGTAPTF. The CDR3 region has the DNA TGTGCCAGCAGTTTATACGGGACTGCCCCCACCTTC.

The J gene is TRBJ2-7, the V gene TRBV27; D perhaps matches TRBD2 (6 bases). Germline loops: CDR1 MNHEY, CDR2 SMNVEV (reference sequence). The CDR3 covers 14 residues. V lost 3 bases and J lost 3, with 12 bases in between. CDR3 sequence reads: CASSFSGVYYEQYF. The CDR3 DNA sequence: TGTGCCAGCAGTTTTAGCGGAGTATACTACGAGCAGTACTTC.

In this sample, this clone turned up once. The rearrangement joins TRBV5-1 to TRBJ2-3; no firm D call. Germline values: CDR1 SGHRS, CDR2 YFSETQ. The CDR3 totals 13 residues. V was shortened by 5 bases and J by 0 bases, with 7 bases between the two germline ends. The CDR3 coding sequence is TGCGCCAGCAGTCGGGTGAGCACAGATACGCAGTATTTT. Protein: CASSRVSTDTQYF.

The chain links TRBV30 to TRBJ2-5; 7 bases are a match to TRBD2. Germline lookup yields CDR1 GTSNPN and CDR2 SVGIG (reference sequence). The trim removed 5 bases at V and 5 bases at J, leaving 2 bases unmatched. CDR3 length: 11 amino acids. CDR3: CAWGLDETQYF. Here the CDR3 DNA reads TGTGCCTGGGGACTAGATGAGACCCAGTACTTC. The full variable domain, with the rest looked up from reference TRBV30 and TRBJ2-5, is SQTIHQWPATLVQPVGSPLSLECTVEGTSNPNLYWYRQAAGRGLQLLFYSVGIGQISSEVPQNLSASRPQDRQFILSSKKLLLSDSGFYLCAWGLDETQYFGPGTRLLVL.

In its sample, this clone was seen once. The rearrangement links TRBV9 to TRBJ2-5; unclear D gene. This CDR3 region has 14 residues. Trimming left V 2 bases short and J 2 bases short, with 10 bases between. Germline V gene data show CDR1 as SGDLS and CDR2 as YYNGEE. In DNA form, the CDR3 reads TGTGCCAGCAGCGTCTGGGATCGACAAGAGACCCAGTACTTC. It specifies CASSVWDRQETQYF. The full variable domain, in which reference TRBV9 and TRBJ2-5 provide the parts outside the CDR3, is DSGVTQTPKHLITATGQRVTLRCSPRSGDLSVYWYQQSLDQGLQFLIQYYNGEERAKGNILERFSAQQFPDLHSELNLSSLELGDSALYFCASSVWDRQETQYFGPGTRLLVL.

This chain links TRBV28 with TRBJ1-2; no firm D call. Germline CDR1 is MDHEN and CDR2 is SYDVKM. Deletions cut 4 bases from V and 4 bases from J, with 13 bases between. The CDR3 has 14 amino acids. The CDR3 sequence is CASSSGLGSYGYTF. CDR3 in DNA: TGTGCCAGCAGTTCGGGTCTGGGGAGCTATGGCTACACCTTC.

The chain employs TRBV4-3 and TRBJ2-7, with D possibly being TRBD2 (6 bases). V lost 0 bases to trimming and J lost 4 bases, with 16 bases between them. This CDR3 region has 16 residues. Germline CDR1 LGHNA, CDR2 YSLEER. The CDR3 bases are TGCGCCAGCAGCCAAGATCTTGGGGACTCCTTGTACGAGCAGTACTTC. This encodes CASSQDLGDSLYEQYF.

The chain uses TRBV5-6 and TRBJ2-7; D tentatively reads TRBD1 or TRBD2 (5 bases each). The germline CDR1 and CDR2 sequences are SGHDT and YYEEEE. The CDR3 length is 15 residues. Trimming left V 2 bases short and J 5 bases short, with 17 bases between. The CDR3 region is CASSFPRGRWDEQYF. CDR3 DNA: TGTGCCAGCAGCTTCCCCCGGGGCAGATGGGACGAGCAGTACTTC.

This clone was recorded once. The genes are TRBV30 and TRBJ1-1, with a tentative D call TRBD1 (6 bases). The germline gives CDR1 GTSNPN, CDR2 SVGIG (reference sequence). The CDR3 is 12 residues long. V was clipped by 5 bases and J by 5 bases, with 12 bases between them. The CDR3 region has the DNA TGTGCCTGGGGGGGGGCAGGAACTGAAGCTTTCTTT. Translation gives CAWGGAGTEAFF. The full variable domain, with the rest looked up from reference TRBV30 and TRBJ1-1, is SQTIHQWPATLVQPVGSPLSLECTVEGTSNPNLYWYRQAAGRGLQLLFYSVGIGQISSEVPQNLSASRPQDRQFILSSKKLLLSDSGFYLCAWGGAGTEAFFGQGTRLTVV.

The CDR3 loop reads CASSYEGWETGELFF. CDR3 DNA sequence: TGTGCCAGCAGTTACGAGGGGTGGGAGACCGGGGAGCTGTTTTTT. This sequence joins TRBV6-5 and TRBJ2-2; TRBD1 or TRBD2 may be the D gene (5 bases each). Germline lookup yields CDR1 MNHEY and CDR2 SVGAGI. The V gene lost 2 bases and the J gene lost 5 bases, with 12 bases spanning the gap. The CDR3 is made up of 15 amino acids.

This sequence joins TRBV11-2 and TRBJ2-5; no firm D call. This CDR3 spans 13 amino acids. V shed 8 bases and J shed 2 bases, with 12 bases lying between them. CDR1 and CDR2 from the germline V gene are SGHAT and FQNNGV. The CDR3 reads CASSRRRQETQYF. The CDR3 DNA is TGTGCCAGCTCCCGACGGCGGCAAGAGACCCAGTACTTC.

The chain couples TRBV4-1 to TRBJ2-3, with 12 positions matching TRBD2. CDR1 is MGHRA, CDR2 YSYEKL, per germline. This CDR3 has 15 residues. V gave up 5 bases and J gave up 4 bases; unmatched junction bases: 4. The CDR3 sequence: CASSGRLAGADTQYF. The DNA for the CDR3 is TGCGCCAGCAGCGGAAGACTAGCGGGAGCAGATACGCAGTATTTT.